This TCR beta chain was profiled in a study of T-cell reconstitution after alpha-beta-depleted transplantation in children. This clonotype was seen a handful of times. Unique molecular identifiers were built into the TCRbeta library. From the PCR reads, TCRdb called clonotypes with MiXCR, one entry per CDR3 protein. This sample carries roughly 500,000 distinct CDR3 sequences, over 9.5% of them seen once, and the ten largest clones take just over 2%. The source material was PBMCs, sampled before TCRalphabeta/CD19-depleted stem cell transplant. The receptor comes from a child under 10 years old with inherited bone marrow failure, due to receive a stem cell transplant.

CDR3 protein: CAIFRRLAGVRLGEQYF. The CDR3 DNA follows: TGTGCCATCTTTCGGAGACTAGCGGGCGTCAGGTTGGGAGAGCAGTACTTC. The chain joins TRBV21-1 to TRBJ2-7; TRBD2 was called by the table and not checked on the DNA. TRBV21-1 constitutes a pseudogene. The CDR3 runs to 17 residues.